This entry concerns a single TCR beta chain. Antigen: not known. The germline V gene encodes CDR1 DFQATT and CDR2 SNEGSKA (reference sequence). The ends were cut back, 3 bases at V and 7 bases at J, with 16 bases in the middle. CDR3 length equals 15 residues. This specimen belongs to a study of post-analysis software for immune sequencing data. Notes on the study in general: Higher frequency in patients than in controls was seen for about five TRBV segments, with TRBV5-6, TRBV5-1 and TRBV20-1 among them.

Unique-molecular-identifier-tagged TCR beta cDNA libraries were used. MiXCR was run by TCRdb on the PCR reads, yielding one entry per CDR3 protein. The table has approximately 630,000 distinct CDR3 sequences, around 60% seen once; the top ten hold around 10%. The TCR originated in a girl aged 2 to 10 with multiple sclerosis. Sequenced input: blood. The chain has TRBV20-1 and TRBJ1-6, with D possibly being TRBD1 (5 bases). The CDR3 sequence: CSASSWEQVNSPLHF. CDR3 bases: TGCAGTGCTAGTTCGTGGGAACAGGTGAATTCACCCCTCCACTTT.